This T cell receptor (beta chain) was identified during a study of HIV-infected patients and healthy controls (dated by TCRdb to the mid-2010s). Background on the whole study: CD4 counts were modestly but significantly increased in most of the 16 patients after three months of therapy, but they remained below normal ranges. The question the study tested was whether immune perturbation and reconstitution could be captured by deep TCR repertoire sequencing of small blood samples from HIV patients. CD8 counts showed no consistent shift during early therapy, whereas the CD4:CD8 ratio rose slightly. Viral load fell below detection in about 65% of the 16 patients by the second bleed and in all patients following a further year of therapy. Relative to controls, total CDR3 counts per chain did not differ significantly, and patients lacked overall T-cell lymphocytopenia. The research as a whole found: Most CMV-associated CDR3s became more frequent during therapy, although their change was not significant, whereas HIV-associated CDR3s showed a significant decrease in frequency. Treated samples reflected only two to four months of therapy, arguably too short to observe immune reconstitution given low adult thymic output. Compared with untreated HIV+ repertoires, healthy control repertoires had roughly threefold more distinct CDR3s and a higher Shannon diversity. Slight age and sex profile differences between the study cohorts did not explain the observed diversity differences. Pairing of alpha and beta chains was not determined in the samples. Processing included only sixteen HIV-infected individuals, and this was regarded by the authors as a major limit on how widely the findings apply. Alpha-chain CDR3s from MAIT cells occurred at high frequency in healthy controls but were severely depleted in HIV+ repertoires. Significantly different mean usage between HIV-infected patients and controls was observed for eight alpha and eight beta V genes. The apparent post-therapy recovery of the Gini index in HIV-infected patients was not reproduced in size-matched repertoire data. HLA typing of donors was not performed in the study. Using whole blood restricted sequencing depth and prevented separating the dynamics of distinct T-cell subpopulations. Significantly higher mean Gini indices were seen in HIV-infected repertoires than in controls, possibly reflecting oligoclonality. Rare events from HIV-infected data received too much weight under size-matching, and comparisons were complicated by unequal numbers of distinct sequences between patients and controls. Both the Jaccard index and the count of highly shared sequences showed that healthy controls shared more CDR3s between individuals than HIV+ patients did.

Reverse transcription of approximately 460 ng RNA was performed with SuperScript III using primers directed against the alpha and beta constant regions. Separate libraries for the alpha and beta chains were generated through chain-specific third strand synthesis that incorporated multiplexing indices. To avoid primer bias, the protocol used one single primer pair to amplify every rearrangement within a chain, and the protocol also attached molecular barcodes to each cDNA molecule. T4 RNA Ligase 1 joined purified cDNA to a 5' RACE adapter that carried a random hexamer and the SP2 sequencing primer site. Second strand synthesis was performed with Phusion polymerase and primed from the SP2 site, and slow temperature ramps were applied to favor optimal annealing. Two random hexamer sequences, both added before amplification and joined together, made up the 12-nucleotide barcode of each molecule. A brief initial PCR introduced P5 and P7 adapter elements together with a second index, and a roughly 25-cycle amplification PCR using P5s and P7 primers was subsequently performed. Libraries received roughly 26 PCR cycles in total, were quantified on a Qubit, sized on a Bioanalyzer, and diluted to about 4 nM. Normalized libraries were sequenced on an Illumina MiSeq with 2 x 250 paired-end kits. Reverse transcription reactions underwent purification over MinElute columns, with elution into 10 ul Tris-Cl. Adapter ligations were incubated for 20 to 25 hours at 16 degrees C and subsequently purified with AMPure XP beads at a 1:1 ratio. Concerning the study's data processing: A modified Decombinator processed the demultiplexed FASTQ files and output V, J, insert and barcode information. Any sequence that shared a barcode yet differed from the dominant sequence was discarded as an error, and the number of original cDNA molecules was estimated by counting barcodes clustered at Levenshtein distance 3. The R packages ineq, vegan, igraph and RCytoscape were used for downstream analyses, together with IMGT nomenclature and CDR3 definitions. V gene usage was computed over distinct sequences, each TCR counted once to avoid skew from clonal expansion. Within a donor, similarity networks joined unique CDR3 amino acid sequences in every case where two of them were separated by a single Levenshtein edit. The authors compiled published HIV-specific CDR3s (around 90 alpha, some 710 beta) and CMV-specific CDR3s (around 13 alpha, a few hundred beta) and searched for them in the repertoires. It was shown by random subsampling to size-matched repertoires that the decreased diversity of patients was not caused by their lower sequence numbers. The public reads were quality trimmed at Q25 with fastp and then assembled into clones with MiXCR by TCRdb, keeping productive beta chains. Under each unique CDR3 protein, matching rows form one entry showing the most common genes and DNA. The V and J calls come from TCRdb's annotation, not from the publication. This sample has 7,000 to 9,000 distinct CDR3 sequences in its table, and 8.5% to 9% of those were observed once. Around a fifth of the sample lies in the top ten.

The germline V gene encodes CDR1 SGHTA and CDR2 FQGNSA. Counted from cysteine to phenylalanine, this CDR3 has 13 amino acids. Only the CDR3 DNA is retained, 39 bases long and in frame from the first base. The V and J ends are trimmed by 1 base and 2 bases, leaving 6 bases between them. About this clonotype: What this receptor recognizes is not known. No much larger clonotype is one base removed from it; base qualities were not supplied.

Follow-up blood was drawn from HIV-infected patients roughly three months, about 14 weeks, after the initiation of antiretroviral therapy. Whole blood was used without cell fractionation, so the repertoire reflected all unsorted peripheral T cells. A roughly 2.7 ml sample of peripheral blood was drawn into Tempus tubes for RNA extraction. Treatment interruptions were among the grounds for excluding patients from enrollment, as were febrile or AIDS-related illness, tumors, hepatitis B or C coinfection, immunomodulatory therapy and recent vaccination. Residual genomic DNA was removed with the TURBO-DNase kit and globin mRNA was depleted with GLOBINclear.

The source material was blood, sampled during antiretroviral therapy. The sequence was collected from an adult with HIV infection. The chain employs TRBV7-2 and TRBJ2-7; no D segment can be confidently identified. The CDR3 is CASSLDSTYEQYF. In nucleotides, the sequence is TGTGCCAGCAGCTTAGACTCCACCTACGAGCAGTACTTC.